The 16 T cell receptor beta chains presented below share a single source sample, sequenced in a study of cytomegalovirus exposure and HLA in healthy donors. PCR primers comprised 60 Vbeta and 13 Jbeta primers. Using immunoSEQ multiplex PCR, the repertoire was profiled, and TCRdb retains in-frame clones only, with some absent. The top ten hold about 9.6% of the sample, which has over 150,000 clones, approximately 80% seen once. Sequencing was done on a sample of PBMCs. All receptors derive from a man aged 18 to 30 in good health and CMV-seropositive.

The V and J genes are TRBV6-1 and TRBJ1-5; TRBD1 is a possible D gene (5 bases). This CDR3 is 16 amino acids long. Germline assignment: CDR1 MNHNS and CDR2 SASEGT. V shed 0 bases and J shed 2 bases, with 11 bases lying between them. The CDR3 sequence is CASSEASTARNQPQHF. The CDR3 region has the DNA TGTGCCAGCAGTGAAGCGTCGACAGCCCGCAATCAGCCCCAGCATTTT.

DNA for the CDR3: TGTGCCAGCAGGGGGCTGGGCCTCTCTGGAAACACCATATATTTT. As protein: CASRGLGLSGNTIYF. The chain employs TRBV5-6 and TRBJ1-3; perhaps TRBD1 as D (5 bases). This CDR3 spans 15 amino acids. Germline CDR1 SGHDT, CDR2 YYEEEE. V lost 5 bases to trimming and J lost 0 bases, with 12 bases between them.

In this sample, this clone turned up once. V gene TRBV27 combines with J gene TRBJ1-4; a weak D match, TRBD1 (6 bases). V was shortened by 6 bases and J by 4 bases, with 12 bases between the two germline ends. Looked up from germline, CDR1 is MNHEY and CDR2 is SMNVEV (reference sequence). The CDR3 length is 14 residues. The CDR3 coding sequence is TGTGCCAGCAGCCCGACAGGACATAATGAAAAACTGTTTTTT. Protein sequence: CASSPTGHNEKLFF.

A remark on this clone: One junction end disagrees with the germline gene, perhaps due to a read error. This chain connects TRBV29-1 to TRBJ2-4; D is ambiguous. The CDR3 extends over 13 amino acids. Germline V gene data show CDR1 as SQVTM and CDR2 as ANQGSEA. The CDR3 coding sequence is TGCAGCGTTGAAAGCCCGGTTTTAAACAGTCAGTACTTC. This gives the protein CSVESPVLNSQYF.

CDR3 in DNA: TGCGCCTCTACATCACAGCGGGAGGGCCATACCTACAATGAGCAGTTCTTC. It translates to CASTSQREGHTYNEQFF. The chain uses TRBV5-1 and TRBJ2-1; TRBD2 matches at 10 bases. The CDR3 is made up of 17 amino acids. Germline CDR1 reads SGHRS; CDR2 reads YFSETQ. Trimming cost V 10 bases and J 2 bases; bases outside gene matches: 15.

J is TRBJ1-1 and V is TRBV18; D ambiguous. Germline V CDR1 and CDR2: KGHSH, LQKENI. Trimming took off 5 bases at V and 4 bases at J, with 11 bases between the two ends. The CDR3 is made up of 13 amino acids. In DNA, the CDR3 is TGTGCCAGCTCATTGAACTACGGCACTGAAGCTTTCTTT. It encodes CASSLNYGTEAFF.

The genes are TRBV7-2 and TRBJ2-7; a weak D match, TRBD2 (5 bases). CDR1 and CDR2 from the germline V gene are SGHTA and FQGNSA. The CDR3 is 16 amino acids. Trimming shortened V by 1 base and J by 4 bases, and 17 bases separated the two germline ends. In DNA, the CDR3 is TGTGCCAGCAGCTTAGGGGGTTCGAGGGATCCGTACGAGCAGTACTTC. This gives the protein CASSLGGSRDPYEQYF.

The chain joins TRBV6-1 to TRBJ1-4; no clear D gene. The germline V gene encodes CDR1 MNHNS and CDR2 SASEGT. The CDR3 has 15 residues. Between the trimmed V and J ends, which lost 2 bases and 2 bases, there was a span of 9 bases. The CDR3 loop is CASSESLGTNEKLFF. The DNA for the CDR3 is TGTGCCAGCAGTGAATCTCTCGGGACTAATGAAAAACTGTTTTTT.

This clone was observed a few times. The chain is built from TRBV15 and TRBJ2-1; D is ambiguous. Trimming shortened V by 0 bases and J by 8 bases, and 5 bases separated the two germline ends. The germline CDR1 and CDR2 sequences are LNHNV and YYDKDF (reference sequence). CDR3 length: 12 residues. In nucleotides, the CDR3 is TGTGCCACCAGCAGAGATGAGGATGAGCAGTTCTTC. Its protein product is CATSRDEDEQFF.

This clone was found a few times. The J gene is TRBJ2-7, the V gene TRBV2; D uncertain. The V and J ends lost 3 bases and 7 bases respectively, with 13 bases between them. Per the germline V gene, CDR1 is SNHLY and CDR2 is FYNNEI. The CDR3 has 13 amino acids. Here the CDR3 reads CASSEGRAREQYF. The CDR3 DNA sequence: TGTGCCAGCAGTGAGGGCCGCGCCCGGGAGCAGTACTTC.

The J gene is TRBJ2-3, the V gene TRBV7-2; 11 bases align to TRBD2. This CDR3 region has 17 residues. V dropped 1 base and J dropped 3; count of bases not matched to a gene: 6. Germline V gene lookup returns CDR1 SGHTA and CDR2 FQGNSA. CDR3 in DNA: TGTGCCAGCAGCTTAGGGGCGGCTAGCGGGAGGACAGATACGCAGTATTTT. The encoded protein is CASSLGAASGRTDTQYF.

V gene TRBV18 combines with J gene TRBJ1-2, with D possibly matching TRBD1 (6 bases). This CDR3 spans 14 amino acids. The germline CDR1 and CDR2 sequences are KGHSH and LQKENI. Trimming left V 8 bases short and J 6 bases short, with 19 bases between. The CDR3: CASLSEGRGDGYTF. The CDR3 DNA is TGTGCCAGCCTAAGTGAGGGCAGGGGAGATGGCTACACCTTC.

The rearrangement links TRBV6-1 to TRBJ1-4; 10 bases are a match to TRBD1. V lost 4 bases, J lost 11 bases, and 7 bases stayed unmatched. This CDR3 spans 14 amino acids. CDR1 is MNHNS, CDR2 SASEGT, per germline. This CDR3 reads CASSAGTGVGKLFF. CDR3 DNA sequence: TGTGCCAGCAGTGCCGGGACAGGGGTGGGGAAACTGTTTTTT.

The chain has TRBV6-5 and TRBJ1-3, with D possibly matching TRBD1 (5 bases). Trimming took 2 bases from V and 3 from J, leaving 14 bases between them. CDR3 length: 16 residues. Looked up from germline, CDR1 is MNHEY and CDR2 is SVGAGI. The CDR3 coding sequence is TGTGCCAGCAGTTACCAAAGCTCGACAGTTGGAAACACCATATATTTT. Translation: CASSYQSSTVGNTIYF.

V and J are TRBV5-5 and TRBJ2-3; TRBD2 might be the D (5 bases). V was cut by 1 base and J by 6 bases, with 9 bases left in between. The CDR3 is 13 residues long. CDR1 SGHKS and CDR2 YYEKEE come from the germline V gene (reference sequence). The CDR3 nucleotides are TGTGCCAGCAGCTTGAGACCGGGGGATACGCAGTATTTT. This sequence encodes CASSLRPGDTQYF.

The chain is built from TRBV29-1 and TRBJ2-5; 8 bases are a match to TRBD1. This CDR3 is built from 15 residues. Germline V CDR1 and CDR2: SQVTM, ANQGSEA. Trimming removed 2 bases from V and 5 bases from J; junction bases left unmatched: 10. CDR3 region: CSVEFGTGAFETQYF. In DNA form, the CDR3 reads TGCAGCGTTGAATTTGGGACAGGAGCTTTCGAGACCCAGTACTTC.